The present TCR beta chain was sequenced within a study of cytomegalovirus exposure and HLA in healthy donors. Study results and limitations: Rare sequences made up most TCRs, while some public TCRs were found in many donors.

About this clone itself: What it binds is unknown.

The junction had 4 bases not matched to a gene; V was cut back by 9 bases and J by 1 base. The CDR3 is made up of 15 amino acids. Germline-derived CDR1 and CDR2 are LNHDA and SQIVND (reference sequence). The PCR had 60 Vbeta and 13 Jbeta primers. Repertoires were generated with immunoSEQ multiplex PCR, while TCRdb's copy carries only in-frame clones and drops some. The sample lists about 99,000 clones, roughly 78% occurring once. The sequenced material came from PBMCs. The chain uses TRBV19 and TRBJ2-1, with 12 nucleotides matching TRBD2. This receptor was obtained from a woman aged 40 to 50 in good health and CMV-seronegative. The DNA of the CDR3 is TGTGCCAGCGGACTAGCGGGGAGTTCCTACAATGAGCAGTTCTTC. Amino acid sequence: CASGLAGSSYNEQFF.